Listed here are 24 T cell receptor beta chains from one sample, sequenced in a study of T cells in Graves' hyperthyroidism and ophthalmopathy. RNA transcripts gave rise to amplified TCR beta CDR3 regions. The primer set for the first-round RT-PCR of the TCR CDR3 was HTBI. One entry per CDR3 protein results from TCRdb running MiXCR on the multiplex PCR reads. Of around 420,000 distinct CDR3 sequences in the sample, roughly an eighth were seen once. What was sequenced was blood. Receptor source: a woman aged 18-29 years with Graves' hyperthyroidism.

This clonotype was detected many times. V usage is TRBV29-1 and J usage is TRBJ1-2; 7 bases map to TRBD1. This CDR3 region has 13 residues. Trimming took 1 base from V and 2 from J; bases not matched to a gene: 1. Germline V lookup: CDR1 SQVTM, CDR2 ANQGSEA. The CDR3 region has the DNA TGCAGCGTTGAAGGGACAGGAAACTATGGCTACACCTTC. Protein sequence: CSVEGTGNYGYTF.

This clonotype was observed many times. The CDR3 bases are TGTGCCAGCAGTTACGGACGGAAGCAAGAGACCCAGTACTTC. Amino acids: CASSYGRKQETQYF. The rearrangement uses TRBV6-2 or TRBV6-3 and TRBJ2-5; D gene unclear. CDR1 is MNHEY and CDR2 is SVGEGT in the germline V gene. CDR3 length: 14 amino acids. V was cut by 2 bases and J by 2 bases, with 9 bases left in between.

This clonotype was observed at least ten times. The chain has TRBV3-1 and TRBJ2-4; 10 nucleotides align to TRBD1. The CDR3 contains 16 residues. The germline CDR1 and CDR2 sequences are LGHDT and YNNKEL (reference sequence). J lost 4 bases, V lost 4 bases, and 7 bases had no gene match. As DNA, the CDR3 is TGTGCCAGCAGCCCTGACAGGGGGCAGGAGAAAAACATTCAGTACTTC. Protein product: CASSPDRGQEKNIQYF. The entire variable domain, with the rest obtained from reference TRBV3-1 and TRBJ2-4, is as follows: DTAVSQTPKYLVTQMGNDKSIKCEQNLGHDTMYWYKQDSKKFLKIMFSYNNKELIINETVPNRFSPKSPDKAHLNLHINSLELGDSAVYFCASSPDRGQEKNIQYFGAGTRLSVL.

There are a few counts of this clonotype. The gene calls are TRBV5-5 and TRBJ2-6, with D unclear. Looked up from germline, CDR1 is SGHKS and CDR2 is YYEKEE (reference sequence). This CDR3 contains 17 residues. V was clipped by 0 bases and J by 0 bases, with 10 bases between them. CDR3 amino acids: CASSLEFTSSGANVLTF. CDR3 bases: TGTGCCAGCAGCTTGGAGTTCACGAGCTCTGGGGCCAACGTCCTGACTTTC.

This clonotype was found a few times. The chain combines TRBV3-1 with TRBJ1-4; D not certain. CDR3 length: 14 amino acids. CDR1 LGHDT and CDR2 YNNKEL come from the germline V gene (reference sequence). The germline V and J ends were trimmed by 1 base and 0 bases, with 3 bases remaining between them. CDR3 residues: CASSQVATNEKLFF. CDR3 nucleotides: TGTGCCAGCAGCCAAGTAGCAACTAATGAAAAACTGTTTTTT.

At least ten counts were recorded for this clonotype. The CDR3 DNA reads TGTGCCAGCAGTTACTCAACAGGGCTCGCCAAAAACATTCAGTACTTC. This sequence encodes CASSYSTGLAKNIQYF. The chain carries TRBV6-6 and TRBJ2-4, with D maybe TRBD1 (6 bases). The CDR3 consists of 16 residues. The V end lost 0 bases, the J end lost 1 base, and 10 bases lay between the germline ends. Germline V gives CDR1 MNHNY, CDR2 SVGAGI (reference sequence).

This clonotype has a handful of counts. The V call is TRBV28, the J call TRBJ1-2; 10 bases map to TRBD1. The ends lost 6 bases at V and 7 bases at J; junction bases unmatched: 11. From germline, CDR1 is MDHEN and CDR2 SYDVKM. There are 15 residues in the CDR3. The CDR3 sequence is CASRPQTGGVGGYTF. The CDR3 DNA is TGTGCCAGCAGACCCCAGACAGGGGGCGTGGGTGGCTACACCTTC.

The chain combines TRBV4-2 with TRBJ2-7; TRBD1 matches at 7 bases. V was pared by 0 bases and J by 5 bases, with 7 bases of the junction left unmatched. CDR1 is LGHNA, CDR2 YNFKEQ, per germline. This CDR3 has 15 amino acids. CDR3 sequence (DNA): TGTGCCAGCAGCCAAGAGGTTCGACAGGGCCACGAGCAGTACTTC. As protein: CASSQEVRQGHEQYF.

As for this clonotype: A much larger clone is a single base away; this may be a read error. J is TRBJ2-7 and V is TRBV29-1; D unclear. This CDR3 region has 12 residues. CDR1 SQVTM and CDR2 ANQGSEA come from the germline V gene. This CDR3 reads CSVVTNSYEQCF. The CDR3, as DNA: TGCAGCGTTGTTACAAACTCCTACGAGCAGTGCTTC.

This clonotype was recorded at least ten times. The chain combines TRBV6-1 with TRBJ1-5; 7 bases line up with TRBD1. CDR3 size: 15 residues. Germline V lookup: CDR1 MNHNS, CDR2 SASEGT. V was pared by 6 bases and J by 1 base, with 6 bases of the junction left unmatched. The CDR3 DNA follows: TGTGCCAGCAGAGCAGGGGGGGGGAGCAATCAGCCCCAGCATTTT. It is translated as CASRAGGGSNQPQHF.

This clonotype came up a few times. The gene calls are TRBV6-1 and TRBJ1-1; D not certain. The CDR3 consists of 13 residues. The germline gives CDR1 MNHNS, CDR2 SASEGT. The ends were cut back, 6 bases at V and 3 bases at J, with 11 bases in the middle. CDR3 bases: TGTGCCAGCAGGAGGACGGACTACACTGAAGCTTTCTTT. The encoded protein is CASRRTDYTEAFF.

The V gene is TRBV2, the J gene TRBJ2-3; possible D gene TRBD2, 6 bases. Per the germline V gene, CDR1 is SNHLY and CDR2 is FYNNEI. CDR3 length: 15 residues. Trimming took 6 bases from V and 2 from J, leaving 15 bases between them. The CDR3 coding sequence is TGTGCCAGCAGCCAAGCGCGGGGCCCCACAGATACGCAGTATTTT. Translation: CASSQARGPTDTQYF.

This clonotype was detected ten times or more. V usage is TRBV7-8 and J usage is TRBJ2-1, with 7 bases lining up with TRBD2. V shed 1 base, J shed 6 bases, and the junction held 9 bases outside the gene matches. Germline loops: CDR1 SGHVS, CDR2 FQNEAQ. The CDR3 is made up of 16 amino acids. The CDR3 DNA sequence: TGTGCCAGCAGCTTAGAACGGGCGGGAGTACCCAATGAGCAGTTCTTC. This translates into CASSLERAGVPNEQFF.

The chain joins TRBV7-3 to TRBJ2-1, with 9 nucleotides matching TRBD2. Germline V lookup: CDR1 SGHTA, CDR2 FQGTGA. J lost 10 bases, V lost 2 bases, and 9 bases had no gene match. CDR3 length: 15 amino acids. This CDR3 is CASSLGAGGPWEQFF. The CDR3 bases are TGTGCCAGCAGCTTAGGGGCGGGAGGGCCTTGGGAGCAGTTCTTC.

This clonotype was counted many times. The CDR3 DNA reads as TGTGCCAGCAGCCGTGGGGGAACGCCCTACAATGAGCAGTTCTTC. Its translation: CASSRGGTPYNEQFF. This sequence joins TRBV3-1 and TRBJ2-1; D is perhaps TRBD1 or TRBD2 (5 bases each). The CDR3 has 15 residues. Germline values: CDR1 LGHDT, CDR2 YNNKEL (reference sequence). V shed 4 bases and J shed 2 bases, with 12 bases lying between them.

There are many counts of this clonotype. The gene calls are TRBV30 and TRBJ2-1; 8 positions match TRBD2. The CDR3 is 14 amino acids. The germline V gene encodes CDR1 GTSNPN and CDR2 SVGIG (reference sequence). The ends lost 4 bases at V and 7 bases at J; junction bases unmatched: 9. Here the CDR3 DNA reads TGTGCCTGGAACGGCGGGAGGTTAAGGAATGAGCAGTTCTTC. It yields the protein CAWNGGRLRNEQFF.

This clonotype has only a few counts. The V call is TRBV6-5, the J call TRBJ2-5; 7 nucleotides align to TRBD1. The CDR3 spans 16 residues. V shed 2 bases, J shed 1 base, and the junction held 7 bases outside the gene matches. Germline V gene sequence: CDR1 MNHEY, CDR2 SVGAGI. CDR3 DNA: TGTGCCAGCAGTTACCCCGACAGGGCAATCCAAGAGACCCAGTACTTC. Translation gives CASSYPDRAIQETQYF.

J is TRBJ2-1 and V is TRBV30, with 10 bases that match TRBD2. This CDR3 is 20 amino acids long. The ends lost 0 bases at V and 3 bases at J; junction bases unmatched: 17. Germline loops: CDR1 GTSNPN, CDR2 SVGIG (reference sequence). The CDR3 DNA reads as TGTGCCTGGAGTGTAGGGGGGAGGACTAGCGGTAATTTTAACTACAATGAGCAGTTCTTC. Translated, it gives CAWSVGGRTSGNFNYNEQFF.

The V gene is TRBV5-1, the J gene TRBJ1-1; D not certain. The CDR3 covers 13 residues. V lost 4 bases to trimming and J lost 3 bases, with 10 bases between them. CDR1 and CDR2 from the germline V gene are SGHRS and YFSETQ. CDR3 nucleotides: TGCGCCAGCAGCGAAGACATCTACACTGAAGCTTTCTTT. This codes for CASSEDIYTEAFF.

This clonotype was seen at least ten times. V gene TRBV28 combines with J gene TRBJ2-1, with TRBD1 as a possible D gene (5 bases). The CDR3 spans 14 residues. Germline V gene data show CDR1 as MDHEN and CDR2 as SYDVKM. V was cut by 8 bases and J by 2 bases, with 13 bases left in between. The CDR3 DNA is TGTGCCAGCCTCCTAAGGGGAACCTACAATGAGCAGTTCTTC. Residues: CASLLRGTYNEQFF. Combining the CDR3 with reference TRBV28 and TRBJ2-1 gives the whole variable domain DVKVTQSSRYLVKRTGEKVFLECVQDMDHENMFWYRQDPGLGLRLIYFSYDVKMKEKGDIPEGYSVSREKKERFSLILESASTNQTSMYLCASLLRGTYNEQFFGPGTRLTVL.

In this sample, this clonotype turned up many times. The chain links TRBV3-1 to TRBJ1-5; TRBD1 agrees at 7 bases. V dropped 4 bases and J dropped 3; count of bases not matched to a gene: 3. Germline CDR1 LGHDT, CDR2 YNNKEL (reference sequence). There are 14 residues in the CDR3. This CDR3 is CASSRDSLNQPQHF. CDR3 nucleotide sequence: TGTGCCAGCAGCCGGGACAGTCTCAATCAGCCCCAGCATTTT.

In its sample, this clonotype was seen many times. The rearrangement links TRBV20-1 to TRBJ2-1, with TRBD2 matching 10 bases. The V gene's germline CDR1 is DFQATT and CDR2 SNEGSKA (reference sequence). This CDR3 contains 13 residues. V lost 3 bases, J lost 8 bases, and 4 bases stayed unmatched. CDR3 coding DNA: TGCAGTGCTAGCCTCGGACTAGCGGATGAGCAGTTCTTC. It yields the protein CSASLGLADEQFF.

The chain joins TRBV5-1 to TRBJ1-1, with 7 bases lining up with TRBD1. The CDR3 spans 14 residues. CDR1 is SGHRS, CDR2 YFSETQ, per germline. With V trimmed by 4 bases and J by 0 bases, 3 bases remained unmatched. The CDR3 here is CASSMGQLNTEAFF. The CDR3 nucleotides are TGCGCCAGCAGCATGGGACAGTTGAACACTGAAGCTTTCTTT.

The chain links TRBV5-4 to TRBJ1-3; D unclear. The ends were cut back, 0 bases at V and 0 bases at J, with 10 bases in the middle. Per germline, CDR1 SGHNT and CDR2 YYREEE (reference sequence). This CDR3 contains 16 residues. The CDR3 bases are TGTGCCAGCAGCTTGGTCACTTCAACCTCTGGAAACACCATATATTTT. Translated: CASSLVTSTSGNTIYF.